The table lists the clone carrying this TCR beta chain with a few counts. The record originates from a study of beta chain features in type 1 diabetes. All of the isolated RNA was reverse transcribed, so expressed TCRB transcripts were sequenced. The table came from immunoSEQ multiplex PCR; TCRdb's copy has only in-frame clones and leaves some out. Of under 350,000 clones listed, 8% were seen once; the top ten hold approximately 0.93%. There are 12 residues in the CDR3. The germline gives CDR1 GTSNPN, CDR2 SVGIG (reference sequence). V was shortened by 3 bases and J by 6 bases, with 10 bases between the two germline ends. Each population that was sorted was more than 98% pure.

The chain joins TRBV30 to TRBJ2-3, with unresolved D. Sequenced: central memory CD4+ T cells from blood. The TCR sequence derives from a woman between 18 and 29 years old in good health. For the CDR3, the DNA is TGTGCCTGGAGCAGTTTTGGGGATACGCAGTATTTT. It yields the protein CAWSSFGDTQYF.